These 10 T cell receptor beta chains were all obtained from the same sample, sequenced in a study of Ad26.COV2.S vaccination and SARS-CoV-2 variants. Treatment noted: 15 to 20 received Ad26.COV2.S at low or high dose, single or two shots; roughly five received placebo; per-sample allocation not given. Samples came from day 63 after the first vaccine or placebo injection. Sequencing used immunoSEQ multiplex PCR; TCRdb keeps in-frame clones, though not all of them. The table shows about 400,000 clones, with about 91% occurring only once. The sequences come from peripheral blood, collected in a trial of Ad26.COV2.S vaccine versus placebo. Receptor source: a person between 18 and 60 years old who received the Ad26.COV2.S COVID-19 vaccine or a placebo.

This clone turned up a few times. The genes are TRBV5-4 and TRBJ2-3; 11 positions agree with TRBD1. This CDR3 has 16 amino acids. V trimming: 4 bases; J trimming: 4 bases; junction bases outside the gene matches: 8. The germline V gene encodes CDR1 SGHNT and CDR2 YYREEE (reference sequence). CDR3 residues: CASSLGPGQGADTQYF. The CDR3 region has the DNA TGTGCCAGCAGCCTGGGGCCGGGACAGGGGGCAGATACGCAGTATTTT.

V usage is TRBV21-1 and J usage is TRBJ1-5. TRBV21-1 is listed as a pseudogene. CDR3 length: 15 residues. CDR3 DNA sequence: TGTGCCAGCAGGCTACGGGAAGGGGCCATTCAGCCCCAGCATTTT. Translation: CASRLREGAIQPQHF.

The chain has TRBV11-2 and TRBJ2-2; D possibly corresponds to TRBD1 (5 bases). The CDR3 consists of 16 residues. Trimming pared 2 bases from V and 0 bases from J, leaving 10 bases between. Per the germline V gene, CDR1 is SGHAT and CDR2 is FQNNGV. CDR3 protein: CASSLRGQANTGELFF. In DNA, the CDR3 is TGTGCCAGCAGCTTAAGGGGCCAGGCGAACACCGGGGAGCTGTTTTTT. The whole variable domain, filled in from reference TRBV11-2 and TRBJ2-2, reads EAGVAQSPRYKIIEKRQSVAFWCNPISGHATLYWYQQILGQGPKLLIQFQNNGVVDDSQLPKDRFSAERLKGVDSTLKIQPAKLEDSAVYLCASSLRGQANTGELFFGEGSRLTVL.

V gene TRBV3-1 (or the pseudogene TRBV3-2) combines with J gene TRBJ2-5; a possible D gene is TRBD2 (5 bases). The V end lost 4 bases, the J end lost 5 bases, and 11 bases lay between the germline ends. CDR1 is LGHDT, CDR2 YNNKEL, per germline (reference sequence). This CDR3 contains 13 residues. CDR3 protein: CASSRSRRETQYF. The CDR3 DNA reads TGTGCCAGCAGCCGATCGAGGAGGGAGACCCAGTACTTC.

V and J are TRBV24-1 and TRBJ2-1; D may be TRBD1 (6 bases). The CDR3 is 15 residues long. V was cut by 6 bases and J by 6 bases, with 17 bases left in between. CDR1 and CDR2 from the germline V gene are KGHDR and SFDVKD. CDR3 in DNA: TGTGCCACCAGTCCCGGGACATGGACCGGCAATGAGCAGTTCTTC. Protein sequence: CATSPGTWTGNEQFF.

This chain links TRBV11-3 with TRBJ2-5; the D is unclear. V lost 5 bases, J lost 5 bases, and 15 bases lay in between. The CDR3 spans 14 residues. In germline, CDR1 is SGHNT, CDR2 YENEEA. The CDR3 bases are TGTGCCAGCAGCCGAGGCCACCGGCGGGAGACCCAGTACTTC. The encoded protein is CASSRGHRRETQYF.

CDR3 in amino acids: CASSPQGRDYEQYF. CDR3 DNA sequence: TGTGCCAGCTCACCACAGGGGAGAGACTACGAGCAGTACTTC. This chain joins TRBV18 and TRBJ2-7; D tentatively fits TRBD1 or TRBD2 (5 bases each). The germline V and J ends were trimmed by 1 base and 3 bases, with 10 bases remaining between them. CDR1 KGHSH and CDR2 LQKENI come from the germline V gene. The length of the CDR3 is 14 residues.

The chain couples TRBV6-2 or TRBV6-3 to TRBJ1-6; D gene unclear. Deletions cut 5 bases from V and 0 bases from J, with 8 bases between. Germline CDR1 is MNHEY and CDR2 is SVGEGT. This CDR3 has 15 residues. CDR3 DNA sequence: TGTGCCAGCAGTAAACGGAGCTCCTATAATTCACCCCTCCACTTT. This gives the protein CASSKRSSYNSPLHF.

The V gene is TRBV5-1, the J gene TRBJ2-1; 10 bases agree with TRBD2. V dropped 1 base and J dropped 0; count of bases not matched to a gene: 1. The CDR3 has 16 residues. From germline, CDR1 is SGHRS and CDR2 YFSETQ. This chain's CDR3 is CASSLTSGASYNEQFF. As DNA, the CDR3 is TGCGCCAGCAGCTTGACTAGCGGGGCCTCCTACAATGAGCAGTTCTTC.

This clone has just a few counts. The chain links TRBV19 to TRBJ2-7, with a weak D call TRBD2 (6 bases). Per germline, CDR1 LNHDA and CDR2 SQIVND (reference sequence). CDR3 length equals 14 residues. The V end was cut by 3 bases, the J end by 0 bases, with 9 bases between. The CDR3 protein is CASSIEEGSYEQYF. DNA for the CDR3: TGTGCCAGTAGTATTGAGGAGGGCTCCTACGAGCAGTACTTC. Supplemented by reference TRBV19 and TRBJ2-7, the full variable domain reads DGGITQSPKYLFRKEGQNVTLSCEQNLNHDAMYWYRQDPGQGLRLIYYSQIVNDFQKGDIAEGYSVSREKKESFPLTVTSAQKNPTAFYLCASSIEEGSYEQYFGPGTRLTVT.